This TCR beta chain was retrieved from a study of OX40 agonist ivuxolimab in advanced cancers. Looking at the study overall: The study reported partial responses in three patients: one hepatocellular carcinoma, two cutaneous melanoma. General study findings and limits: Circulating CD4+ and CD8+ T cells showed clonal expansion by week 6 at 0.1 to 3.0 mg/kg. Antigen specificity was not determined for the expanded peripheral T cells.

Germline CDR1 and CDR2: SQVTM and ANQGSEA. This CDR3 is 11 amino acids long. Between the trimmed V and J ends, which lost 3 bases and 2 bases, there was a span of 2 bases. A remark on this clone: Its specificity is not known.

Measured with immunoSEQ multiplex PCR; TCRdb has only the in-frame clones, and not every one. The table has around 27,000 clones, 90% seen once; the top ten hold more than 20%. The rearrangement uses TRBV29-1 and TRBJ2-1, with no clear D. The sequencing used CD4+ or CD8+ T cells sorted from blood, collected in a trial of the OX40 agonist ivuxolimab. The sequence derives from an adult with an advanced solid tumor such as melanoma, head and neck, liver or kidney cancer. The CDR3 DNA follows: TGCAGCGTTGATCCCTACAATGAGCAGTTCTTC. Protein sequence: CSVDPYNEQFF.